This is a list of T cell receptor beta chains from one sample in a study of T cell responses to AZD1222 COVID-19 vaccine. Clones were sequenced by immunoSEQ multiplex PCR, and TCRdb holds only the in-frame ones, with some missing. Counted here are about 130,000 clones, about 90% occurring once; the ten biggest clones make up more than 9%. Sample: peripheral blood, taken on day 0 of AZD1222 vaccination. The receptors originated from an adult in good health. CDR3s include the opening cysteine and the closing phenylalanine or tryptophan. A D gene is named only where the DNA matches it firmly. A row's size may be missing; if present it is once, few, many or a size class.

abundance: once; v_gene: TRBV2; len: 13; j_gene: TRBJ1-2; d_gene: TRBD1; CDR3aa: CASSWTGGDGYTF; CDR3nt: TGTGCCAGCAGTTGGACAGGGGGGGATGGCTACACCTTC
abundance: few; v_gene: TRBV9; len: 14; j_gene: TRBJ1-1; d_gene: .; CDR3aa: CASSVVEIYTEAFF; CDR3nt: TGTGCCAGCAGCGTAGTGGAGATTTATACTGAAGCTTTCTTT
abundance: .; v_gene: TRBV18; len: 13; j_gene: TRBJ1-3; d_gene: .; CDR3aa: CASSPNSGNTIYF; CDR3nt: TGTGCCAGCTCACCTAACTCTGGAAACACCATATATTTT
abundance: .; v_gene: TRBV18; len: 19; j_gene: TRBJ2-7; d_gene: TRBD2; CDR3aa: CASSPRLETSGGRSYEQYF; CDR3nt: TGTGCCAGCTCACCACGGCTAGAGACTAGCGGGGGACGCTCCTACGAGCAGTACTTC
abundance: .; v_gene: TRBV4-1; len: 18; j_gene: TRBJ2-5; d_gene: TRBD2; CDR3aa: CASSLVLRGLAVQETQYF; CDR3nt: TGCGCCAGCAGCCTCGTCCTTAGGGGACTAGCGGTCCAAGAGACCCAGTACTTC
abundance: .; v_gene: TRBV27; len: 15; j_gene: TRBJ2-7; d_gene: .; CDR3aa: CASSPLGGGGYEQYF; CDR3nt: TGTGCCAGCAGTCCCCTGGGAGGGGGGGGCTACGAGCAGTACTTC
abundance: .; v_gene: TRBV5-6; len: 15; j_gene: TRBJ1-2; d_gene: TRBD1; CDR3aa: CASSSDRESDYGYTF; CDR3nt: TGTGCCAGCAGCTCGGACAGGGAAAGCGACTATGGCTACACCTTC
abundance: .; v_gene: TRBV18; len: 14; j_gene: TRBJ1-6; d_gene: .; CDR3aa: CASSPGADNSPLHF; CDR3nt: TGTGCCAGCTCACCAGGGGCGGATAATTCACCCCTCCACTTT
abundance: .; v_gene: TRBV19; len: 14; j_gene: TRBJ1-1; d_gene: .; CDR3aa: CASISRDIRTEAFF; CDR3nt: TGTGCCAGTATCAGCCGGGACATAAGAACTGAAGCTTTCTTT
abundance: once; v_gene: TRBV7-9; len: 12; j_gene: TRBJ2-3; d_gene: .; CDR3aa: CASRAVTDTQYF; CDR3nt: TGTGCCAGCAGAGCGGTCACAGATACGCAGTATTTT
abundance: .; v_gene: TRBV9; len: 14; j_gene: TRBJ2-3; d_gene: TRBD1; CDR3aa: CASSARTGMNTQYF; CDR3nt: TGTGCCAGCAGCGCGAGGACAGGGATGAATACGCAGTATTTT
abundance: .; v_gene: TRBV24-1; len: 15; j_gene: TRBJ2-1; d_gene: TRBD1; CDR3aa: CATSDSRTGENEQFF; CDR3nt: TGTGCCACCAGTGATTCCAGGACAGGGGAAAATGAGCAGTTCTTC
abundance: .; v_gene: TRBV7-9; len: 14; j_gene: TRBJ2-7; d_gene: TRBD1; CDR3aa: CASSSGTGSYEQYF; CDR3nt: TGTGCCAGCAGCTCCGGGACAGGGTCCTACGAGCAGTACTTC
abundance: .; v_gene: TRBV11-2; len: 15; j_gene: TRBJ1-1; d_gene: .; CDR3aa: CASSLESGGLSEAFF; CDR3nt: TGTGCCAGCAGCTTAGAGTCGGGCGGCCTAAGTGAAGCTTTCTTT
abundance: .; v_gene: TRBV5-1; len: 15; j_gene: TRBJ1-2; d_gene: .; CDR3aa: CASRDELGQEYGYTF; CDR3nt: TGCGCCAGCAGGGACGAACTAGGGCAGGAGTATGGCTACACCTTC
abundance: .; v_gene: TRBV15; len: 14; j_gene: TRBJ2-4; d_gene: .; CDR3aa: CATSSRGGENIQYF; CDR3nt: TGTGCCACCAGCTCTCGGGGTGGAGAAAACATTCAGTACTTC
abundance: few; v_gene: TRBV5-4; len: 13; j_gene: TRBJ1-3; d_gene: TRBD1; CDR3aa: CASSFDRVDTIYF; CDR3nt: TGTGCCAGCAGCTTCGACAGGGTGGACACCATATATTTT
abundance: .; v_gene: TRBV19; len: 10; j_gene: TRBJ2-2; d_gene: .; CDR3aa: CASEGGELFF; CDR3nt: TGTGCCAGCGAGGGGGGGGAGCTGTTTTTT
abundance: .; v_gene: TRBV10-2; len: 13; j_gene: TRBJ1-3; d_gene: .; CDR3aa: CASRDSSGNTIYF; CDR3nt: TGCGCCAGCAGGGACAGCTCTGGAAACACCATATATTTT
abundance: once; v_gene: TRBV27; len: 13; j_gene: TRBJ2-1; d_gene: TRBD2; CDR3aa: CAGGGGPYNEQFF; CDR3nt: TGTGCCGGGGGCGGGGGGCCTTACAATGAGCAGTTCTTC
abundance: .; v_gene: TRBV4-3; len: 16; j_gene: TRBJ2-3; d_gene: TRBD2; CDR3aa: CASSQVAGASTDTQYF; CDR3nt: TGCGCCAGCAGCCAAGTAGCGGGAGCTAGCACAGATACGCAGTATTTT
abundance: .; v_gene: TRBV2; len: 15; j_gene: TRBJ2-1; d_gene: .; CDR3aa: CASRRAGQSDNEQFF; CDR3nt: TGTGCCAGCAGGCGGGCCGGCCAAAGCGACAATGAGCAGTTCTTC